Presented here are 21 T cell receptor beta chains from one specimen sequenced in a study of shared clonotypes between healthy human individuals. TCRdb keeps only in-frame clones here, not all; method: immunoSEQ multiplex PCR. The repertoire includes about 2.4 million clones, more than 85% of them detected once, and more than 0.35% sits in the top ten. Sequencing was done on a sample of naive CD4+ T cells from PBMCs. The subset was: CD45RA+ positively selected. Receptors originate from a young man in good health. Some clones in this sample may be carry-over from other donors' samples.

The CDR3 is CASSFSSTIQETQYF. CDR3 DNA: TGTGCCAGCAGTTTTAGCTCCACGATCCAAGAGACCCAGTACTTC. This chain uses TRBV27 with TRBJ2-5; D ambiguous. The V gene lost 3 bases and the J gene lost 1 base, with 12 bases spanning the gap. The CDR3 is 15 amino acids. From germline, CDR1 is MNHEY and CDR2 SMNVEV (reference sequence).

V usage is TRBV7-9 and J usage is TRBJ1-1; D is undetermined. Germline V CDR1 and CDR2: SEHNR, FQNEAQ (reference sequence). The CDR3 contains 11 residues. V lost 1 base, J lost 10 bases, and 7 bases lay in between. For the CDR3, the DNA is TGTGCCAGCAGCTTAGTTTTCCGAGCTTTCTTT. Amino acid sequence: CASSLVFRAFF.

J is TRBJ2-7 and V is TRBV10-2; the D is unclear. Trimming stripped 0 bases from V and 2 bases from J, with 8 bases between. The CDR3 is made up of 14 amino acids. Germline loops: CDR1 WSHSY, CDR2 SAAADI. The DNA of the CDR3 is TGCGCCAGCAGTGAGTCTTACTCAACCTACGAGCAGTACTTC. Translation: CASSESYSTYEQYF.

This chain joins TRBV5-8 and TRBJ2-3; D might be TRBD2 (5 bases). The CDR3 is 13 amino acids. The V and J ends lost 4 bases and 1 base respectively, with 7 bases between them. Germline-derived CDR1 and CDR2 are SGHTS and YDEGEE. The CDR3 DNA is TGTGCCAGCAGCCAGAGGGGCACAGATACGCAGTATTTT. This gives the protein CASSQRGTDTQYF. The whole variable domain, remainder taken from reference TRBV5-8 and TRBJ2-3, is EAGVTQSPTHLIKTRGQQATLRCSPISGHTSVYWYQQALGLGLQFLLWYDEGEERNRGNFPPRFSGRQFPNYSSELNVNALELEDSALYLCASSQRGTDTQYFGPGTRLTVL.

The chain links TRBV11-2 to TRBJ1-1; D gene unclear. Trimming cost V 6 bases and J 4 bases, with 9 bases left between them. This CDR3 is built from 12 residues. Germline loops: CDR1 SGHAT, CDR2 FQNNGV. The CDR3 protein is CASSMIGTEAFF. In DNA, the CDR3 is TGTGCCAGCAGTATGATAGGCACTGAAGCTTTCTTT.

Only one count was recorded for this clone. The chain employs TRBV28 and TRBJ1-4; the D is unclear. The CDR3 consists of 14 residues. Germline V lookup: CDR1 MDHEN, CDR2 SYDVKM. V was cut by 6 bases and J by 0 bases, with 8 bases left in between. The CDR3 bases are TGTGCCAGCAGAGGCAGTACAACTAATGAAAAACTGTTTTTT. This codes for CASRGSTTNEKLFF.

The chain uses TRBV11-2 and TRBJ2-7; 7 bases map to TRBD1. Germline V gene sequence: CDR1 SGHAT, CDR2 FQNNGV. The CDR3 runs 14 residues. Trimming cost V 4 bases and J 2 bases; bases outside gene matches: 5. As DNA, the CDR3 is TGTGCCAGCAGCTATGACAGGGTAACCTACGAGCAGTACTTC. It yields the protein CASSYDRVTYEQYF.

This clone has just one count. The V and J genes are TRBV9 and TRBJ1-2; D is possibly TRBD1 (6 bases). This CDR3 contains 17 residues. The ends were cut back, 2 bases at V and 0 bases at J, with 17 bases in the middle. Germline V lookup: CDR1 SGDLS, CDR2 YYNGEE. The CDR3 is CASSVEPIRGANYGYTF. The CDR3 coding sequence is TGTGCCAGCAGCGTCGAGCCGATCAGGGGAGCTAACTATGGCTACACCTTC.

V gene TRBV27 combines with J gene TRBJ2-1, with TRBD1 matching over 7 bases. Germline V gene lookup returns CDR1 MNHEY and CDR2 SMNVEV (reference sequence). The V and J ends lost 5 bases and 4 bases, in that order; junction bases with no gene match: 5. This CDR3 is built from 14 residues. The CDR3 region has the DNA TGTGCCAGCAGTCGCCTACAGGGGTACAATGAGCAGTTCTTC. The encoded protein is CASSRLQGYNEQFF.

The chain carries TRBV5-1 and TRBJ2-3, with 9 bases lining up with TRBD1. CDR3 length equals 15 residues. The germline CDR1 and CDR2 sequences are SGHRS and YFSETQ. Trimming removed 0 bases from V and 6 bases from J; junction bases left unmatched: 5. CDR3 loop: CASSLAGQGIDTQYF. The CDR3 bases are TGCGCCAGCAGCTTGGCGGGACAGGGTATCGATACGCAGTATTTT.

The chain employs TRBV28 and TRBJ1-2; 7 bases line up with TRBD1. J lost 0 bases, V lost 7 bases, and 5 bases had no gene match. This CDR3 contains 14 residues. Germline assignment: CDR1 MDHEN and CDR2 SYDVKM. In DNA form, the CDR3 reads TGTGCCAGCACAGGGGGGACTTCTAACTATGGCTACACCTTC. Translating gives CASTGGTSNYGYTF.

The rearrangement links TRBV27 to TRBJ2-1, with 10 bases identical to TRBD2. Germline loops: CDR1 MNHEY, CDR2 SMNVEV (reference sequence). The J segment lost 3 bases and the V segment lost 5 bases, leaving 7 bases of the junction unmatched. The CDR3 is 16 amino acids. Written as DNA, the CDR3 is TGTGCCAGCAGTCAACTGGGACTAGCGAGCTACAATGAGCAGTTCTTC. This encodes CASSQLGLASYNEQFF.

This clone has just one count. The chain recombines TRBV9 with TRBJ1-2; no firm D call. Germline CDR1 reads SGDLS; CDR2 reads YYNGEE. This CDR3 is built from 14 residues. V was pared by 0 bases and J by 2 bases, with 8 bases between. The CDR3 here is CASSVGGKNYGYTF. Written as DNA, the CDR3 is TGTGCCAGCAGCGTAGGCGGGAAGAACTATGGCTACACCTTC.

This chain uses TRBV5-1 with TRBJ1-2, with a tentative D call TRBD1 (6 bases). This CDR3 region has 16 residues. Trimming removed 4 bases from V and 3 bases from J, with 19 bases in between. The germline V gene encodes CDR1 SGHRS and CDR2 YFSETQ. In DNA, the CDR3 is TGCGCCAGCAGCACTACCGGGACACAAGCAGACTATGGCTACACCTTC. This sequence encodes CASSTTGTQADYGYTF. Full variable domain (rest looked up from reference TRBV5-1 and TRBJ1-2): KAGVTQTPRYLIKTRGQQVTLSCSPISGHRSVSWYQQTPGQGLQFLFEYFSETQRNKGNFPGRFSGRQFSNSRSEMNVSTLELGDSALYLCASSTTGTQADYGYTFGSGTRLTVV.

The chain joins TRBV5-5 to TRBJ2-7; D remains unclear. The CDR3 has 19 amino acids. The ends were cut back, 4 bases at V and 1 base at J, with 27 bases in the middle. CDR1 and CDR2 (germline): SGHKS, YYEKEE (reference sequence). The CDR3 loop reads CASSLKTVTSASPSYEQYF. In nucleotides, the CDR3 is TGTGCCAGCAGCCTGAAGACTGTTACTTCGGCCAGCCCTTCCTACGAGCAGTACTTC.

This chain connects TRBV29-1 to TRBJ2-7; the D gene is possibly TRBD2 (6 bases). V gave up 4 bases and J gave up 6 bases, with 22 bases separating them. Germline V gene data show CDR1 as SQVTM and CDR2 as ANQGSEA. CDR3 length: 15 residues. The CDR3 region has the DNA TGCAGCGTTGGGGTGCTAGCGCGGGGAGGCATCGAGCAGTACTTC. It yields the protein CSVGVLARGGIEQYF.

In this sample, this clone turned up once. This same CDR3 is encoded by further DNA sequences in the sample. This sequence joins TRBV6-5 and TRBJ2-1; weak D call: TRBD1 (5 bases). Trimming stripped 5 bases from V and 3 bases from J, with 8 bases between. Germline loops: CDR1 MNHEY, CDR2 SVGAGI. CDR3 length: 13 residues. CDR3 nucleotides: TGTGCCAGCAGTCTTGACAGCTACAATGAGCAGTTCTTC. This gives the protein CASSLDSYNEQFF.

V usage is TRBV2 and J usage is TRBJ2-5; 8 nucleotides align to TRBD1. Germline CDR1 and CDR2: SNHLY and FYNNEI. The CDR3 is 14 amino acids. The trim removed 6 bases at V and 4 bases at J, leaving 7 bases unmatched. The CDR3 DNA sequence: TGTGCCAGCAGGAGGACAGGGACACTAGAGACCCAGTACTTC. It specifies CASRRTGTLETQYF. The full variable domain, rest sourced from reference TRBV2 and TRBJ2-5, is EPEVTQTPSHQVTQMGQEVILRCVPISNHLYFYWYRQILGQKVEFLVSFYNNEISEKSEIFDDQFSVERPDGSNFTLKIRSTKLEDSAMYFCASRRTGTLETQYFGPGTRLLVL.

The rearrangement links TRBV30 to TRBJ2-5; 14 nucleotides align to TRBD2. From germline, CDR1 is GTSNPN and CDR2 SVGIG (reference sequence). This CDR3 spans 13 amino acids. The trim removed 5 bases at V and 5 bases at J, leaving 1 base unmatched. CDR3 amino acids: CAWGTSGSETQYF. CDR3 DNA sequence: TGTGCCTGGGGGACTAGCGGGAGTGAGACCCAGTACTTC.

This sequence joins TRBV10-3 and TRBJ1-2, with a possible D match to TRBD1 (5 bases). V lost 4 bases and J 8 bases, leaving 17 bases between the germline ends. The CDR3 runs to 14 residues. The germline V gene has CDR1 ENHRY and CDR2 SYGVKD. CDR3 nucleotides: TGTGCCATCAGTGGGGAGGTGGGGCAGGAGGGCTACACCTTC. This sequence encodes CAISGEVGQEGYTF.

The CDR3 reads CSAPGGTGTDTQYF. CDR3 sequence (DNA): TGCAGCGCCCCGGGGGGGACGGGCACAGATACGCAGTATTTT. The chain employs TRBV29-1 and TRBJ2-3, with 8 bases matching TRBD2. The V gene's germline CDR1 is SQVTM and CDR2 ANQGSEA. V was clipped by 7 bases and J by 1 base; unmatched bases: 7. This CDR3 has 14 residues.